The rows below give T cell receptor beta chains drawn from one sample of a study of CD8+ T cells in alopecia areata. Libraries were prepared by immunoSEQ multiplex PCR; TCRdb keeps only in-frame clonotypes and omits some of them. Counted here are about 180,000 clones, about 72% occurring once; the ten biggest clones make up more than 9.5%. The sample here was CD8+ T cells sorted from blood, taken at week 0. The receptor set was obtained from a human donor with alopecia areata. Both conserved end residues are part of each CDR3.

TRBV6-1	TRBJ2-7	CASSGSGGGSYEQYF
TRBV6-6	TRBJ2-1	CASSVGTDYSYNEQFF
TRBV5-1	TRBJ1-6	CASSLGPGLLGSSYNSPLHF
TRBV14	TRBJ2-1	CASSLEQFF
TRBV13	TRBJ2-5	CASSPLGSSGGQKETQYF
TRBV14	TRBJ2-7	CASSQGSRRYEQYF
TRBV11-2	TRBJ2-5	CASSLSFQETQYF
TRBV4-1	TRBJ1-1	CASSQGTGGHGFF
TRBV7-9	TRBJ2-5	CASTGVAGQYF
TRBV2	TRBJ2-2	CASKDGYTGELFF
TRBV30	TRBJ2-7	CASSMAGISYEQYF
TRBV29-1	TRBJ2-3	CSVGTSDTQYF
TRBV11-2	TRBJ1-4	CASSLADGLNEKLFF
TRBV27	TRBJ2-7	CASRIGGAGEQYF
TRBV19	TRBJ2-7	CASSGRSYEQYF
TRBV29-1	TRBJ2-3	CSVEDIDRGRDTQYF
TRBV29-1	TRBJ2-5	CSVEEGEGLNLKYF
TRBV5-1	TRBJ2-7	CASSLAGAVYEQYF
TRBV30	TRBJ2-2	CAAARSGELFF
TRBV7-9	TRBJ2-2	CASSPRDRGHTGELFF
TRBV9	TRBJ1-1	CASSVGANTEAFF
TRBV2	TRBJ2-1	CASSQRSQRGDYNEQFF
TRBV6-5	TRBJ1-5	CASSDQGSQPQHF
TRBV5-4	TRBJ2-1	CASSWPLAGRDNEQFF
TRBV27	TRBJ1-4	CASSGGGKLFF
TRBV29-1	TRBJ1-4	CSVEVYNEKLFF
TRBV30	TRBJ1-4	CAWEGTENEKLFF
TRBV6-5	TRBJ2-2	CASSYLEAGELFF
TRBV7-9	TRBJ1-2	CASSNRGQPGYGYTF
TRBV27	TRBJ2-7	CASSVGTDWDEQYF
TRBV4-1	TRBJ2-5	CASSPGQAIQETQYF
TRBV29-1	TRBJ2-7	CSVEGRGREQYF
TRBV7-2	TRBJ1-2	CASSQGQYTNYGYTF
TRBV4-2	TRBJ2-4	CASSQVYLRDNQHSQKNIQYF
TRBV5-6	TRBJ1-6	CASSLVSDGPKSPLHF
TRBV30	TRBJ2-1	CAWSVSGGAKFF
TRBV2	TRBJ1-6	CAGGQGPDSYNSPLHF
TRBV30	TRBJ2-5	CACQRDRGETQYF
TRBV6-5	TRBJ2-7	CASISQGEQYF
TRBV29-1	TRBJ2-1	CSVDDYPSSYNEQFF
TRBV5-1	TRBJ1-6	CASSLDRQGSGPLHF
TRBV6-6	TRBJ1-5	CASSYEGLNQPQHF